The 15 T cell receptor beta chains below come from one sample, sequenced in a study of cytomegalovirus exposure and HLA in healthy donors. It was with 60 Vbeta and 13 Jbeta primers that the PCR ran. The repertoire was sequenced with immunoSEQ multiplex PCR; TCRdb's copy has only in-frame clones and lacks some. Here the sample spans around 130,000 clones, around 77% being singletons. Sequencing used PBMCs. The receptors were sampled from a woman aged 45 to 65 in good health and CMV-seronegative.

In its sample, this clone was seen once. This chain uses TRBV10-3 with TRBJ1-2, with 9 bases fitting TRBD1. From germline, CDR1 is ENHRY and CDR2 SYGVKD. The J segment lost 3 bases and the V segment lost 6 bases, leaving 5 bases of the junction unmatched. This CDR3 has 14 residues. CDR3 in amino acids: CAIRGQGGDYGYTF. CDR3 coding DNA: TGTGCCATCAGGGGACAGGGAGGTGACTATGGCTACACCTTC.

The J gene is TRBJ2-1, the V gene TRBV10-3; D is perhaps TRBD2 (6 bases). Trimming removed 0 bases at V and 2 bases at J, with 8 bases between. This CDR3 spans 15 amino acids. Germline assignment: CDR1 ENHRY and CDR2 SYGVKD. The CDR3 here is CAISESAGPYNEQFF. The CDR3 DNA follows: TGTGCCATCAGTGAGTCGGCGGGGCCCTACAATGAGCAGTTCTTC.

The rearrangement joins TRBV11-3 to TRBJ2-1, with TRBD1 matching 8 bases. The V and J ends lost 2 bases and 7 bases, in that order; junction bases with no gene match: 4. Germline assignment: CDR1 SGHNT and CDR2 YENEEA. The length of the CDR3 is 14 residues. The CDR3 here is CASSLSRGRNEQFF. CDR3 coding DNA: TGTGCCAGCAGCTTAAGCAGGGGGCGGAATGAGCAGTTCTTC.

J is TRBJ2-1 and V is TRBV4-2, with 14 bases matching TRBD2. From germline, CDR1 is LGHNA and CDR2 YNFKEQ. The CDR3 sequence is 23 residues long. J gave up 0 bases and V 0 bases, and 16 bases lay outside the gene matches. DNA for the CDR3: TGTGCCAGCAGCCAAGATGAGAGCTCTGGACTAGCGGGAGGTCTGAGCTCCTACAATGAGCAGTTCTTC. Its protein product is CASSQDESSGLAGGLSSYNEQFF.

This rearrangement joins TRBV28 to TRBJ1-1; D is uncertain. Looked up from germline, CDR1 is MDHEN and CDR2 is SYDVKM. Trimming stripped 6 bases from V and 3 bases from J, with 11 bases between. The CDR3 spans 13 residues. CDR3 DNA: TGTGCCAGCAGAGTCACTTCGGACACTGAAGCTTTCTTT. Translating gives CASRVTSDTEAFF.

The gene calls are TRBV19 and TRBJ1-4; TRBD1 might be the D (6 bases). Germline V gives CDR1 LNHDA, CDR2 SQIVND (reference sequence). The CDR3 runs to 14 residues. V shed 6 bases and J shed 5 bases, with 13 bases lying between them. Here the CDR3 DNA reads TGTGCCAGTAGAACCGACAGGAGGAATGAAAAACTGTTTTTT. It yields the protein CASRTDRRNEKLFF.

The genes are TRBV6-1 and TRBJ1-2; D unclear. Trimming cost V 7 bases and J 0 bases, with 9 bases left between them. Germline loops: CDR1 MNHNS, CDR2 SASEGT. The CDR3 is 13 residues long. The CDR3 DNA follows: TGTGCCAGCACTACAGCCCCTAACTATGGCTACACCTTC. Its protein product is CASTTAPNYGYTF.

This clone came up once. The chain combines TRBV5-5 with TRBJ1-2; unclear D gene. With 0 bases removed from V and 0 bases from J, the gap between germline ends came to 6 bases. CDR1 SGHKS and CDR2 YYEKEE come from the germline V gene (reference sequence). The CDR3 extends over 14 amino acids. The CDR3 loop reads CASSLGTPNYGYTF. The CDR3 nucleotides read TGTGCCAGCAGCTTGGGGACTCCTAACTATGGCTACACCTTC.

This clone has more than one count but fewer than ten. The V call is TRBV5-6, the J call TRBJ2-1, with D perhaps matching TRBD1 (6 bases). Germline V gene lookup returns CDR1 SGHDT and CDR2 YYEEEE. The V and J ends lost 4 bases and 4 bases respectively, with 9 bases between them. The CDR3 runs 13 residues. DNA of the CDR3: TGTGCCAGCAGCCGACAGGTTTACAATGAGCAGTTCTTC. Its protein is CASSRQVYNEQFF.

The rearrangement joins TRBV7-9 to TRBJ1-2; 9 bases fit TRBD1. This CDR3 is built from 14 residues. The germline V gene encodes CDR1 SEHNR and CDR2 FQNEAQ (reference sequence). V dropped 9 bases and J dropped 7; count of bases not matched to a gene: 12. The CDR3 DNA reads as TGTGCCAGTGAGGAGACAGGGGGAACCTCTGGCTACACCTTC. Translating it yields CASEETGGTSGYTF.

The gene calls are TRBV6-5 and TRBJ1-3, with D unclear. Trimming shortened V by 6 bases and J by 3 bases, and 12 bases separated the two germline ends. CDR1 is MNHEY, CDR2 SVGAGI, per germline. This CDR3 comprises 14 residues. The CDR3 region has the DNA TGTGCCAGCAGCCCCGGTTCGGTTGGAAACACCATATATTTT. It yields the protein CASSPGSVGNTIYF.

V usage is TRBV5-4 and J usage is TRBJ1-4; the match to TRBD1 covers 8 bases. Trimming removed 5 bases from V and 8 bases from J; junction bases left unmatched: 11. Per the germline V gene, CDR1 is SGHNT and CDR2 is YYREEE (reference sequence). This CDR3 has 15 residues. The CDR3 region is CASSPMTGVGEKLFF. The CDR3, as DNA: TGTGCCAGCAGTCCCATGACAGGGGTGGGAGAAAAACTGTTTTTT.

The CDR3 loop reads CASRTGGDNQPQHF. CDR3 DNA: TGTGCCAGCAGGACAGGGGGAGATAATCAGCCCCAGCATTTT. This chain connects TRBV28 to TRBJ1-5; 9 bases match TRBD1. This CDR3 spans 14 amino acids. Germline V lookup: CDR1 MDHEN, CDR2 SYDVKM. Germline trimming cut 6 bases from V and 4 bases from J; bases unmatched to any gene: 4.

The CDR3 DNA follows: TGTGCCAGCAGCCAAGGGCAAATGGCGGGAGTGGGCTACAATGAGCAGTTCTTC. This sequence encodes CASSQGQMAGVGYNEQFF. The chain uses TRBV14 and TRBJ2-1; 7 bases map to TRBD2. J was trimmed by 3 bases and V by 1 base; bases with no gene match: 12. This CDR3 contains 18 residues. The V gene's germline CDR1 is SGHDN and CDR2 FVKESK.

The V gene is TRBV28, the J gene TRBJ2-7; D is ambiguous. The CDR3 is made up of 13 amino acids. CDR1 and CDR2 from the germline V gene are MDHEN and SYDVKM. The germline V and J ends were trimmed by 2 bases and 0 bases, with 5 bases remaining between them. The DNA for the CDR3 is TGTGCCAGCAGTTTAACAGTCTCCTACGAGCAGTACTTC. This translates into CASSLTVSYEQYF. The full variable domain, completed using reference TRBV28 and TRBJ2-7, is DVKVTQSSRYLVKRTGEKVFLECVQDMDHENMFWYRQDPGLGLRLIYFSYDVKMKEKGDIPEGYSVSREKKERFSLILESASTNQTSMYLCASSLTVSYEQYFGPGTRLTVT.